A few counts support the clone carrying this T cell receptor (beta chain). No antigen is known for it. These data are taken from a study of response to subunit inactivated influenza vaccine. Study results and caveats: A suggestion made by the authors is that each seasonal influenza vaccination recruits few new T cells.

Using its own MiXCR run on the RT-PCR reads, TCRdb lists one record per CDR3 protein. The sample has 600,000 to 850,000 distinct CDR3 sequences; 12% to 15% are singletons. The sequence derives from a man aged 50-59 years who received an inactivated influenza vaccine. This material consisted of PBMCs from blood, taken approximately 15 days before vaccination.

CDR3 amino acids: CSAASVLNTGELFF. DNA of the CDR3: TGCAGTGCCGCCTCGGTCCTCAACACCGGGGAGCTGTTTTTT. The chain couples TRBV20-1 to TRBJ2-2; D remains ambiguous. The V gene's germline CDR1 is DFQATT and CDR2 SNEGSKA (reference sequence). This CDR3 is 14 amino acids long. V lost 6 bases and J lost 2, with 13 bases in between.